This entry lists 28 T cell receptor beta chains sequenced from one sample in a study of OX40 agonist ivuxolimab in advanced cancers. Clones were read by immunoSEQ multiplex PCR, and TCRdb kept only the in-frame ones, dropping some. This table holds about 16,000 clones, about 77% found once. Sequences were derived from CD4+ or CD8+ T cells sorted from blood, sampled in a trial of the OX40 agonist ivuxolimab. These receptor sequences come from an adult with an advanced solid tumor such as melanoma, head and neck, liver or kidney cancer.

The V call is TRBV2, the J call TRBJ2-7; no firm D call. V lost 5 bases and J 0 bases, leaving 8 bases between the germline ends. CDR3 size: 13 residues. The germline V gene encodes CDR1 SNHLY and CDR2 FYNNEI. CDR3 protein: CASSYDVSYEQYF. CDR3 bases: TGTGCCAGCAGTTACGACGTCTCCTACGAGCAGTACTTC.

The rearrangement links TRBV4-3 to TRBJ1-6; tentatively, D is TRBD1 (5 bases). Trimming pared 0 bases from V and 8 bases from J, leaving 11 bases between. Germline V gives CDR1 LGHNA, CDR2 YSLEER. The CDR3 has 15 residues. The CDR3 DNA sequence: TGCGCCAGCAGCCAAGATAACAGGATCTATTCACCCCTCCACTTT. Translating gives CASSQDNRIYSPLHF.

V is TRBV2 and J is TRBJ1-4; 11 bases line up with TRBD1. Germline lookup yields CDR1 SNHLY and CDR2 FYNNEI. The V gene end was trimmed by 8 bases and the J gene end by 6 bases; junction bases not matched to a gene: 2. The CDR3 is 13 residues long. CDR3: CASLGQGDEKLFF. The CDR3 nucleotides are TGTGCCAGCCTGGGACAGGGGGATGAAAAACTGTTTTTT. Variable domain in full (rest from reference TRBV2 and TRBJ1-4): EPEVTQTPSHQVTQMGQEVILRCVPISNHLYFYWYRQILGQKVEFLVSFYNNEISEKSEIFDDQFSVERPDGSNFTLKIRSTKLEDSAMYFCASLGQGDEKLFFGSGTQLSVL.

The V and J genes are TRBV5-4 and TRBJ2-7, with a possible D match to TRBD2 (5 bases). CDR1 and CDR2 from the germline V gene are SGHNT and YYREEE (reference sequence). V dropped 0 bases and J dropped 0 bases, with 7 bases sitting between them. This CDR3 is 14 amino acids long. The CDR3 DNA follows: TGTGCCAGCAGCTTGGAAGGGAGCTCCTACGAGCAGTACTTC. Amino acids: CASSLEGSSYEQYF.

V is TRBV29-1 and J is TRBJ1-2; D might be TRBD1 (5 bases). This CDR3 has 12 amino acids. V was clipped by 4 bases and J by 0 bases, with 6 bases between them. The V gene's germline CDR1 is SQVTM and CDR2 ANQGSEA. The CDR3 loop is CSVGGANYGYTF. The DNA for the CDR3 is TGCAGCGTTGGAGGGGCTAACTATGGCTACACCTTC.

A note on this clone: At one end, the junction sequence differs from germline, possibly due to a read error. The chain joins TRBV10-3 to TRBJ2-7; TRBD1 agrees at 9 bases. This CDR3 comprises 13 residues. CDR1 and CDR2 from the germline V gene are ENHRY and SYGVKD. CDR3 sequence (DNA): TGTGTCATCAGCCGGGACAGGGAGTACGAGCAGTACTTC. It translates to CVISRDREYEQYF.

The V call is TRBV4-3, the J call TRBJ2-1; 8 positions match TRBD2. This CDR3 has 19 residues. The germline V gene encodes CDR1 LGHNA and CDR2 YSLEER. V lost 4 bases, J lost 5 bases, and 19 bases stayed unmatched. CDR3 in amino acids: CASSRLLGTLAGLNNEQFF. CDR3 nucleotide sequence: TGCGCCAGCAGCCGACTTCTTGGGACTCTAGCGGGCCTAAACAATGAGCAGTTCTTC.

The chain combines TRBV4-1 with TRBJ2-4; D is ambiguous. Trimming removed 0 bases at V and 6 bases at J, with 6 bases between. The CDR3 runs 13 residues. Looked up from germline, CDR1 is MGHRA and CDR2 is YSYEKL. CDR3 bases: TGCGCCAGCAGCCAAGATCAAGGAAACATTCAGTACTTC. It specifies CASSQDQGNIQYF.

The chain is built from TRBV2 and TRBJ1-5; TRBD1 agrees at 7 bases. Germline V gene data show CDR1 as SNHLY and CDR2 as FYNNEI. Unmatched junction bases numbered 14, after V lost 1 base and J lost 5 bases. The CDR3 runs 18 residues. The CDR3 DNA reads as TGTGCCAGCAGTGAAGGCGGGGCAGAGGACAGGACGGATCAGCCCCAGCATTTT. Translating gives CASSEGGAEDRTDQPQHF.

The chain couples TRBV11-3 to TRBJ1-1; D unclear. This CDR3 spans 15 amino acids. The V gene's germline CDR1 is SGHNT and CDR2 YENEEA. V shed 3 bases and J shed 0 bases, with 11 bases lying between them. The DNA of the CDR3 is TGTGCCAGCAGCTTGAGCGACTCCATGAACACTGAAGCTTTCTTT. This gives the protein CASSLSDSMNTEAFF. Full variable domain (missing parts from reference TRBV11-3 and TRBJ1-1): EAGVVQSPRYKIIEKKQPVAFWCNPISGHNTLYWYLQNLGQGPELLIRYENEEAVDDSQLPKDRFSAERLKGVDSTLKIQPAELGDSAVYLCASSLSDSMNTEAFFGQGTRLTVV.

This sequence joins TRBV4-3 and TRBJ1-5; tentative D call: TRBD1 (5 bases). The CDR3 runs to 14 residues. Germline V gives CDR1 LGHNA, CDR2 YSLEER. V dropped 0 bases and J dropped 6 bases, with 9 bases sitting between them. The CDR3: CASSQDRVSQPQHF. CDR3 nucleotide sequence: TGCGCCAGCAGCCAAGACAGGGTGAGTCAGCCCCAGCATTTT.

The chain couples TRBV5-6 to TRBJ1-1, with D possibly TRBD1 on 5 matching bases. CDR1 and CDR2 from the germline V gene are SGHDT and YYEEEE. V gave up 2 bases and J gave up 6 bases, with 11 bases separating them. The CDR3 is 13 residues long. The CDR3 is CASSFLPGPEAFF. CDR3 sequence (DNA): TGTGCCAGCAGCTTTCTACCGGGACCTGAAGCTTTCTTT.

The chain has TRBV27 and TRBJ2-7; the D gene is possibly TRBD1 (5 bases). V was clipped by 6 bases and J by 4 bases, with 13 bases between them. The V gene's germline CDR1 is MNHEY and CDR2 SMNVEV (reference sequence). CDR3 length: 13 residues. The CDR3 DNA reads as TGTGCCAGCAGCCCAGGGTGGTTGTACGAGCAGTACTTC. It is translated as CASSPGWLYEQYF.

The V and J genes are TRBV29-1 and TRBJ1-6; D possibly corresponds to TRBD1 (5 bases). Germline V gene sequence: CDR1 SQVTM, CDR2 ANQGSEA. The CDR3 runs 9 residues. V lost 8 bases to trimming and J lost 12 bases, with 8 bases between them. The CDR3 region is CSLRGPLHF. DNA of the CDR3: TGCAGCCTTAGGGGACCCCTCCACTTT.

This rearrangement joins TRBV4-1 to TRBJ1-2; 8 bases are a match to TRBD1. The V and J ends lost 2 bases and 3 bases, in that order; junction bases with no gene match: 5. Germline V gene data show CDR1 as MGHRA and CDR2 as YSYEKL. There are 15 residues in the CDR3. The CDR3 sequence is CASSQPGQAYYGYTF. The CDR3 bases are TGCGCCAGCAGCCAACCGGGACAGGCTTACTATGGCTACACCTTC.

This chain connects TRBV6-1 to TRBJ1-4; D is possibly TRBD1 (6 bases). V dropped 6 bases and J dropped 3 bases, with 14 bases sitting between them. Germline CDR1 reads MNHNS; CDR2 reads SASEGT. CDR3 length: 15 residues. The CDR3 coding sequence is TGTGCCAGCAGCTCCATGGGGGGGCCTAATGAAAAACTGTTTTTT. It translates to CASSSMGGPNEKLFF.

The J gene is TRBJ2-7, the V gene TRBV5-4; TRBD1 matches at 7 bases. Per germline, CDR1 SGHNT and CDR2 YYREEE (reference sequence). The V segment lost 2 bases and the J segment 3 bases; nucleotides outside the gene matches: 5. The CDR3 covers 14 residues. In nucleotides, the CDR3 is TGTGCCAGCAGCTTTACAGGGGCCAGCTACGAGCAGTACTTC. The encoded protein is CASSFTGASYEQYF.

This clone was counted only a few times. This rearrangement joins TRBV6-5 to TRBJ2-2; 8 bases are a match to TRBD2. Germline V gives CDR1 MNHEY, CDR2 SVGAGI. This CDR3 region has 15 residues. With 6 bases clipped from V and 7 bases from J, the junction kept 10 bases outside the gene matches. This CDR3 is CASSWGLEMVGELFF. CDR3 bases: TGTGCCAGCAGCTGGGGACTAGAGATGGTCGGGGAGCTGTTTTTT.

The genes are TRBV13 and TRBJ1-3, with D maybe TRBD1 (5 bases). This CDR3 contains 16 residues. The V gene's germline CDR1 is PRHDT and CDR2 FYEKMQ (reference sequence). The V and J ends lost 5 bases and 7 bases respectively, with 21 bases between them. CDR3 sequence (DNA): TGTGCCAGCAGCCTAACCACCCTCGACTGGGGGAACACCATATATTTT. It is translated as CASSLTTLDWGNTIYF. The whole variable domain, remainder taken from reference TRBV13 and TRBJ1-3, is AAGVIQSPRHLIKEKRETATLKCYPIPRHDTVYWYQQGPGQDPQFLISFYEKMQSDKGSIPDRFSAQQFSDYHSELNMSSLELGDSALYFCASSLTTLDWGNTIYFGEGSWLTVV.

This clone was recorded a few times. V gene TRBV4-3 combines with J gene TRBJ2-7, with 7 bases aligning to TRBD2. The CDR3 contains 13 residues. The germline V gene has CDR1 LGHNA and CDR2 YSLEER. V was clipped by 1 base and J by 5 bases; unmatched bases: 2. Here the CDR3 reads CASSQAGRDEQYF. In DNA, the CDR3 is TGCGCCAGCAGCCAAGCAGGGAGGGACGAGCAGTACTTC.

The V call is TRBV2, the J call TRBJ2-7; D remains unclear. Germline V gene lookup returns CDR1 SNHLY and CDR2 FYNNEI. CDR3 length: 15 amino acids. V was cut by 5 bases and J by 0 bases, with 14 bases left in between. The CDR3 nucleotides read TGTGCCAGCAGTTTTCTAGGATTGAGCTCCTACGAGCAGTACTTC. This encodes CASSFLGLSSYEQYF.

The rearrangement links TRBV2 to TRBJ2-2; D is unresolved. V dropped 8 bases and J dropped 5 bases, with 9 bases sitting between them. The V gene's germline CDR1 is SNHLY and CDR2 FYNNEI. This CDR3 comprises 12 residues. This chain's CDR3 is CASWDFTGELFF. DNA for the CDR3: TGTGCCAGCTGGGATTTTACCGGGGAGCTGTTTTTT.

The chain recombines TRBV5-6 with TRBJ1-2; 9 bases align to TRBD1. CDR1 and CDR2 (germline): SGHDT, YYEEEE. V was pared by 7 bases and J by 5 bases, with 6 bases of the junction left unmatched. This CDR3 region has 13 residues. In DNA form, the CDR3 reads TGTGCCAGCCTAACAGGGGGCGGGTATGGCTACACCTTC. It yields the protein CASLTGGGYGYTF.

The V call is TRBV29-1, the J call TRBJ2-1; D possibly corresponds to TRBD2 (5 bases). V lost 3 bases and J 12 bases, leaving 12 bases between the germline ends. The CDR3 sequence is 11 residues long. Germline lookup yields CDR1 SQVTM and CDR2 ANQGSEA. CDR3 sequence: CSVDEGPAQFF. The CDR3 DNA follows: TGCAGCGTTGACGAGGGCCCGGCGCAGTTCTTC.

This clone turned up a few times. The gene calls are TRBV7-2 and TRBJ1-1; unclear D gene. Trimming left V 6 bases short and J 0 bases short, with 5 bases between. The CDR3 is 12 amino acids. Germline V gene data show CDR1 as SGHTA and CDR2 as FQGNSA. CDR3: CASSPMNTEAFF. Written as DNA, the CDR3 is TGTGCCAGCAGTCCGATGAACACTGAAGCTTTCTTT.

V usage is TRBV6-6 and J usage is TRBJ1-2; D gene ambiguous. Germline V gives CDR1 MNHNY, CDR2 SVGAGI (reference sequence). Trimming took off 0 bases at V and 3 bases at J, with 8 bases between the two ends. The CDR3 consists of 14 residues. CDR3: CASSYSADYYGYTF. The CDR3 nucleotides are TGTGCCAGCAGTTACTCGGCAGACTACTATGGCTACACCTTC.

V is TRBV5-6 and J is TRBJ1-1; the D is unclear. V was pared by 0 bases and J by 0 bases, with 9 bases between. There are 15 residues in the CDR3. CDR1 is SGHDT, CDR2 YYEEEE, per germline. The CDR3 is CASSLAPEMNTEAFF. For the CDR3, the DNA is TGTGCCAGCAGCTTGGCTCCAGAAATGAACACTGAAGCTTTCTTT.

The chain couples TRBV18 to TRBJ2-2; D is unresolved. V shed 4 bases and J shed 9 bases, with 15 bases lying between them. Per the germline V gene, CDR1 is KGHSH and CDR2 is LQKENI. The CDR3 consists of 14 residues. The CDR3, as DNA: TGTGCCAGCTCACGACAAGAGGTGACCTGGGAGCTGTTTTTT. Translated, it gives CASSRQEVTWELFF.